A single sample gave rise to the 13 T cell receptor beta chains below, sequenced in a study of T cell responses to AZD1222 COVID-19 vaccine. Here immunoSEQ multiplex PCR was the method, and the copy in TCRdb shows in-frame clones only, minus some. The sample records about 110,000 clones, around 93% being singletons. This sample comprised peripheral blood, obtained 28 days after the second AZD1222 dose. The receptor source for this set is an adult who received the AZD1222 COVID-19 vaccine.

The chain recombines TRBV12-3 or TRBV12-4 with TRBJ1-1; D unresolved. The length of the CDR3 is 11 residues. V gave up 5 bases and J gave up 10 bases, with 11 bases separating them. The CDR3 reads CASSEREGAFF. CDR3 DNA sequence: TGTGCCAGCAGTGAGAGGGAAGGAGCTTTCTTT.

V is TRBV7-2 and J is TRBJ1-3; D not resolved. CDR1 SGHTA and CDR2 FQGNSA come from the germline V gene. This CDR3 contains 14 residues. The germline V and J ends were trimmed by 1 base and 5 bases, with 9 bases remaining between them. CDR3 nucleotides: TGTGCCAGCAGCTTAGGGGGAGGACGAAACACCATATATTTT. This gives the protein CASSLGGGRNTIYF.

The chain carries TRBV2 and TRBJ2-5; 9 bases match TRBD1. Germline-derived CDR1 and CDR2 are SNHLY and FYNNEI. J gave up 5 bases and V 7 bases, and 8 bases lay outside the gene matches. The CDR3 totals 14 residues. The CDR3 DNA is TGTGCCAGCAAAAACACAGGGGGCGTGGAGACCCAGTACTTC. Its translation is CASKNTGGVETQYF.

In nucleotides, the CDR3 is TGTGCCAGCAGCTTGGGTGCCAGAGCAGAAAACAATGAGCAGTTCTTC. The encoded protein is CASSLGARAENNEQFF. The chain uses TRBV5-5 and TRBJ2-1; D is ambiguous. The V end was cut by 0 bases, the J end by 5 bases, with 15 bases between. Germline CDR1 SGHKS, CDR2 YYEKEE (reference sequence). CDR3 length: 16 residues.

CDR3 in amino acids: CASSPYAGGYTDTQYF. CDR3 nucleotides: TGTGCCAGCAGCCCTTATGCAGGGGGCTACACAGATACGCAGTATTTT. This rearrangement joins TRBV7-8 to TRBJ2-3; 8 nucleotides align to TRBD1. CDR1 is SGHVS, CDR2 FQNEAQ, per germline. The CDR3 is made up of 16 amino acids. Trimming removed 5 bases from V and 2 bases from J; junction bases left unmatched: 9.

V and J are TRBV7-2 and TRBJ2-1; the match to TRBD1 covers 9 bases. This CDR3 is built from 15 residues. Looked up from germline, CDR1 is SGHTA and CDR2 is FQGNSA. The V and J ends lost 5 bases and 9 bases, in that order; junction bases with no gene match: 11. The CDR3 DNA follows: TGTGCCAGCAGCGTATACGGGACAGGGAGAGGTGAGCAGTTCTTC. It codes for CASSVYGTGRGEQFF.

The chain has TRBV6-5 and TRBJ1-6, with D maybe TRBD1 (6 bases). The CDR3 totals 16 residues. Germline V lookup: CDR1 MNHEY, CDR2 SVGAGI. The ends were cut back, 2 bases at V and 5 bases at J, with 13 bases in the middle. The CDR3 loop reads CASSYVGGRNNSPLHF. The DNA for the CDR3 is TGTGCCAGCAGTTACGTGGGGGGGCGAAATAATTCACCCCTCCACTTT.

J is TRBJ2-1 and V is TRBV7-2; tentative D call: TRBD2 (5 bases). Trimming took off 0 bases at V and 6 bases at J, with 9 bases between the two ends. The CDR3 consists of 14 residues. CDR1 and CDR2 from the germline V gene are SGHTA and FQGNSA. The CDR3 loop reads CASSLADSLNEQFF. In DNA form, the CDR3 reads TGTGCCAGCAGCTTAGCGGACTCCCTCAATGAGCAGTTCTTC.

This chain uses TRBV6-5 with TRBJ1-6; D ambiguous. This CDR3 comprises 15 residues. Germline V gives CDR1 MNHEY, CDR2 SVGAGI. The germline V and J ends were trimmed by 7 bases and 3 bases, with 13 bases remaining between them. CDR3 protein: CASKVGSHYNSPLHF. In nucleotides, the CDR3 is TGTGCCAGCAAGGTGGGCTCACACTATAATTCACCCCTCCACTTT.

The chain carries TRBV11-2 and TRBJ2-7; 9 bases map to TRBD1. CDR1 is SGHAT and CDR2 is FQNNGV in the germline V gene. With V trimmed by 3 bases and J by 4 bases, 4 bases remained unmatched. The length of the CDR3 is 14 residues. CDR3 protein: CASSFGTGRYEQYF. The CDR3 DNA reads as TGTGCCAGCAGCTTCGGGACAGGGCGATACGAGCAGTACTTC.

This clone was seen only once. The chain couples TRBV24-1 to TRBJ2-5, with 14 nucleotides matching TRBD2. This CDR3 has 17 residues. CDR1 KGHDR and CDR2 SFDVKD come from the germline V gene. V gave up 5 bases and J gave up 4 bases; unmatched junction bases: 8. This CDR3 reads CATSANEGLAGGETQYF. In DNA form, the CDR3 reads TGTGCCACCAGTGCGAATGAAGGACTAGCGGGAGGAGAGACCCAGTACTTC.

CDR3 loop: CASRSTGGTSGTRNEQFF. CDR3 in DNA: TGTGCCAGCAGATCGACAGGGGGGACTAGCGGGACTCGCAATGAGCAGTTCTTC. V and J are TRBV5-5 and TRBJ2-1, with 13 bases identical to TRBD2. After removal of 5 bases from V and 6 bases from J, the junction contained 14 bases not matched to a gene. This CDR3 comprises 18 residues. CDR1 and CDR2 (germline): SGHKS, YYEKEE (reference sequence).

J is TRBJ2-7 and V is TRBV28; D might be TRBD2 (7 bases). CDR1 MDHEN and CDR2 SYDVKM come from the germline V gene. This CDR3 has 13 residues. Trimming stripped 11 bases from V and 6 bases from J, with 20 bases between. DNA of the CDR3: TGTGCCCTAGGGGGGGACAACATCGGCGAGCAGTACTTC. Translating gives CALGGDNIGEQYF.